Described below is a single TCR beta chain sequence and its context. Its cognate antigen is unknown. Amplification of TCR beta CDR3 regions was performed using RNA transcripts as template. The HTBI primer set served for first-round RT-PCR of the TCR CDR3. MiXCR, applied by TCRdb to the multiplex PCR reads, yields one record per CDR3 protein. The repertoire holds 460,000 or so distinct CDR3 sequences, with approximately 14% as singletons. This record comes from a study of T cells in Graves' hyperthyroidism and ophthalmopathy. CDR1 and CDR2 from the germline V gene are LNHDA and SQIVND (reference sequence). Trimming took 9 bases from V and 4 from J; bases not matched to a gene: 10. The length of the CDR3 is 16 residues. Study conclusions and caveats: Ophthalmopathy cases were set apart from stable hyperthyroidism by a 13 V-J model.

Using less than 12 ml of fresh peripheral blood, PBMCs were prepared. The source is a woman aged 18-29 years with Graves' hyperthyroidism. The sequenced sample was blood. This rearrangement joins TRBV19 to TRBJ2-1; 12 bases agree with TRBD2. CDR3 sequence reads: CASTVSSGRGYNEQFF. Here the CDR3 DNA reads TGTGCCAGCACGGTATCTAGCGGGAGGGGATACAATGAGCAGTTCTTC.